These 2 T cell receptor beta chains were all obtained from the same sample, sequenced in a study of blood T cells in healthy people across ages. It was with a sample-barcoded 5' primer and a J-beta primer mix that a second PCR of about 7 to 12 cycles was run. Each CDR3 protein gets one entry after TCRdb re-called the 5' RACE reads with MiXCR. Of about 780,000 distinct CDR3 sequences listed, 62% are singletons. The sample comprised blood. The receptor set was obtained from a man aged 30 to 39 in good health.

This sequence joins TRBV6-5 and TRBJ1-1; D not certain. CDR3 length equals 13 residues. V lost 5 bases, J lost 7 bases, and 14 bases lay in between. Looked up from germline, CDR1 is MNHEY and CDR2 is SVGAGI. The CDR3 loop is CASSRLVDGEAFF. In DNA form, the CDR3 reads TGTGCCAGCAGTCGACTGGTGGACGGTGAAGCTTTCTTT.

This chain links TRBV28 with TRBJ2-7, with a tentative D call TRBD2 (6 bases). This CDR3 has 16 amino acids. The V end was cut by 2 bases, the J end by 1 base, with 15 bases between. The germline V gene has CDR1 MDHEN and CDR2 SYDVKM. Written as DNA, the CDR3 is TGTGCCAGCAGTTTAGTCGGGGACTCCCGATCCTACGAGCAGTACTTC. Its translation is CASSLVGDSRSYEQYF.